Described below is a single T cell receptor (beta chain) sequence and its context. These data originate in a study of control samples from healthy donors and cancer patients. Germline CDR1 reads MDHEN; CDR2 reads SYDVKM. The CDR3 sequence is 14 residues long. The V and J ends lost 2 bases and 6 bases respectively, with 14 bases between them. Profiled with immunoSEQ multiplex PCR; TCRdb holds only in-frame clones, not every one. The data hold 400,000 to 500,000 clones, with about 93% observed a single time. The TCR originated in a man aged 35 to 55 with head and neck cancer. Sequences were obtained from PBMCs. The chain links TRBV28 to TRBJ2-7; maybe TRBD1 (5 bases). CDR3 DNA: TGTGCCAGCAGTTTAGGGCAGGGTGTGGGCGAGCAGTACTTC. This translates into CASSLGQGVGEQYF. Filled out from reference TRBV28 and TRBJ2-7, the complete variable domain reads DVKVTQSSRYLVKRTGEKVFLECVQDMDHENMFWYRQDPGLGLRLIYFSYDVKMKEKGDIPEGYSVSREKKERFSLILESASTNQTSMYLCASSLGQGVGEQYFGPGTRLTVT.